This TCR beta chain was retrieved from a study of blood T cell repertoires in COVID-19. The overall study: The analysed material was cDNA or gDNA that came from T cells, B-cell-depleted T cells, or PBMCs.

As handled by the study authors: Amplification of reference gene primers was used by the study to estimate nucleated cell counts. The protocol was immunoSEQ multiplex PCR, while the TCRdb copy is restricted to in-frame clones and leaves out a portion. Clone size and V and J calls were adopted from that table, with D and trimming inferred from the DNA. The data show 180,000 or so clones, 75% to 90% seen once. The CDR3 totals 13 residues. J gave up 2 bases and V 6 bases, and 3 bases lay outside the gene matches. Germline CDR1 is MDHEN and CDR2 is SYDVKM. The rearrangement joins TRBV28 to TRBJ2-7; 8 bases align to TRBD2. The specimen was peripheral blood. This receptor was identified in a man in his sixties with acute or convalescent COVID-19. The CDR3 sequence: CASRLTSAYEQYF. CDR3 DNA sequence: TGTGCCAGCAGGCTGACTAGCGCCTACGAGCAGTACTTC.